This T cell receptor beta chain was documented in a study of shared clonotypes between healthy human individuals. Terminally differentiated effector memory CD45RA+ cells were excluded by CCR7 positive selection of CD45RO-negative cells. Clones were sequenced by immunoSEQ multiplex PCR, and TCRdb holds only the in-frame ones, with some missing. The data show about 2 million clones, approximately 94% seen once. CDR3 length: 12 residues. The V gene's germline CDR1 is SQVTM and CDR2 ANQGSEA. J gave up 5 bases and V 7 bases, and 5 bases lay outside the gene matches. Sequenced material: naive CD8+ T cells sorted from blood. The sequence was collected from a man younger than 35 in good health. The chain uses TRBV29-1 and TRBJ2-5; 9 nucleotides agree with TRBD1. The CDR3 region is CSAGTGLETQYF. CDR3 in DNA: TGCAGCGCCGGGACAGGGTTGGAGACCCAGTACTTC. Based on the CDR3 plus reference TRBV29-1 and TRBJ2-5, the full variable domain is SAVISQKPSRDICQRGTSLTIQCQVDSQVTMMFWYRQQPGQSLTLIATANQGSEATYESGFVIDKFPISRPNLTFSTLTVSNMSPEDSSIYLCSAGTGLETQYFGPGTRLLVL.